This T cell receptor (beta chain) is from a study of patients and donors after allogeneic stem cell transplantation. In its sample, this clonotype was seen a few times. Germline V gene sequence: CDR1 SGHRS, CDR2 YFSETQ. The trim removed 3 bases at V and 13 bases at J, leaving 9 bases unmatched. The CDR3 is 13 amino acids. In TCRdb, the RT-PCR reads were re-called with MiXCR into one record per CDR3 protein. The sample has more than 850,000 distinct CDR3 sequences; approximately 19% are singletons. Sequences were obtained from blood, either unsorted or a sorted T cell fraction (not recorded which). This clonotype was obtained from a human donor who was either an allogeneic HSCT recipient or a stem cell or donor lymphocyte infusion donor (not recorded which). It is not recorded whose cells these are; they may come from a transplant donor. The V gene is TRBV5-1, the J gene TRBJ2-1, with 8 nucleotides matching TRBD2. This chain's CDR3 is CASSSPGREDQFF. The DNA of the CDR3 is TGCGCCAGCAGCTCCCCCGGGCGGGAGGACCAGTTCTTC. Full variable domain (remainder filled in from reference TRBV5-1 and TRBJ2-1): KAGVTQTPRYLIKTRGQQVTLSCSPISGHRSVSWYQQTPGQGLQFLFEYFSETQRNKGNFPGRFSGRQFSNSRSEMNVSTLELGDSALYLCASSSPGREDQFFGPGTRLTVL.